This T cell receptor beta chain appears in the sequencing data of a study of blood T cell repertoires in COVID-19. Data came from immunoSEQ multiplex PCR; TCRdb stores just in-frame clones and leaves some out. Of 95,000 to 100,000 clones listed, about 88% are singletons. Trimming pared 4 bases from V and 0 bases from J, leaving 12 bases between. CDR3 length: 14 amino acids. The germline V gene encodes CDR1 GTSNPN and CDR2 SVGIG (reference sequence). The source of this sequence is a woman aged 55-69 years with acute or convalescent COVID-19. Sequenced: peripheral blood. The V and J genes are TRBV30 and TRBJ1-2; D is perhaps TRBD1 (6 bases). The CDR3 coding sequence is TGTGCCTGGATGGGTCAGGGGTCTAACTATGGCTACACCTTC. Translation: CAWMGQGSNYGYTF.